This TCR beta chain was recovered during a study of T cell responses to AZD1222 COVID-19 vaccine. Clones were sequenced by immunoSEQ multiplex PCR, and TCRdb holds only the in-frame ones, with some missing. The sample holds about 170,000 clones, roughly nine tenths seen once. Concerning this clone itself: Its target is not known.

General study points: Just a handful of AZD1222 recipients tested seropositive at baseline. Vaccine-associated CD4 TCRs spanned spike, dominant at 160-218 and 743-854.

Germline assignment: CDR1 SGHTA and CDR2 FQGNSA. The CDR3 length is 14 residues. Trimming pared 1 base from V and 5 bases from J, leaving 8 bases between. This TCR derives from an adult who received the AZD1222 COVID-19 vaccine. The gene calls are TRBV7-2 and TRBJ2-2, with D hard to call. The specimen comprised peripheral blood, sampled 28 days after the second AZD1222 dose. CDR3 in DNA: TGTGCCAGCAGCTTAGACCGTAGGACCGGGGAGCTGTTTTTT. This translates into CASSLDRRTGELFF. Looking up the rest from reference TRBV7-2 and TRBJ2-2 gives the full variable domain: GAGVSQSPSNKVTEKGKDVELRCDPISGHTALYWYRQSLGQGLEFLIYFQGNSAPDKSGLPSDRFSAERTGGSVSTLTIQRTQQEDSAVYLCASSLDRRTGELFFGEGSRLTVL.